These 7 T cell receptor beta chains share one sample of origin, sequenced in a study of blood T cell repertoires in COVID-19. Measured with immunoSEQ multiplex PCR; TCRdb has only the in-frame clones, and not every one. The sample includes about 270,000 clones, 83% of them seen just once. Sequencing input: peripheral blood. The receptor set was obtained from a woman between 45 and 60 years old who had recovered from COVID-19.

The CDR3 spells CASSPRVGEKLFF. In DNA form, the CDR3 reads TGTGCCAGCAGCCCCAGGGTCGGGGAAAAACTGTTTTTT. The J gene is TRBJ1-4, the V gene TRBV14; the D gene is possibly TRBD1 (5 bases). The CDR3 loop spans 13 amino acids. Germline CDR1 is SGHDN and CDR2 is FVKESK. V was shortened by 4 bases and J by 8 bases, with 11 bases between the two germline ends.

This clone is medium-sized by share. The chain is built from TRBV27 and TRBJ2-3; 7 positions match TRBD2. CDR1 is MNHEY and CDR2 is SMNVEV in the germline V gene (reference sequence). V shed 0 bases, J shed 3 bases, and the junction held 3 bases outside the gene matches. CDR3 length: 15 amino acids. CDR3 coding DNA: TGTGCCAGCAGTTTATCCGCGGGAGCGACAGATACGCAGTATTTT. Its protein is CASSLSAGATDTQYF.

Regarding this clone: Different DNA sequences within this sample yield the same CDR3. This sequence joins TRBV18 and TRBJ2-7, with 8 bases that match TRBD1. Per germline, CDR1 KGHSH and CDR2 LQKENI. After removal of 3 bases from V and 2 bases from J, the junction contained 3 bases not matched to a gene. The CDR3 spans 14 residues. The DNA for the CDR3 is TGTGCCAGCTCACCTGGACAGGGCCCCTACGAGCAGTACTTC. Amino acids: CASSPGQGPYEQYF.

The rearrangement joins TRBV19 to TRBJ2-1; 9 bases are shared with TRBD1. In germline, CDR1 is LNHDA, CDR2 SQIVND (reference sequence). This CDR3 has 15 residues. V shed 0 bases, J shed 11 bases, and the junction held 8 bases outside the gene matches. The CDR3 sequence: CASSIELTGGQKQFF. The DNA for the CDR3 is TGTGCCAGTAGTATAGAGCTGACAGGGGGACAGAAGCAGTTCTTC.

The chain links TRBV29-1 to TRBJ2-1, with 9 bases fitting TRBD2. The trim removed 5 bases at V and 7 bases at J, leaving 6 bases unmatched. This CDR3 region has 13 residues. CDR1 and CDR2 from the germline V gene are SQVTM and ANQGSEA. CDR3 region: CSVRASGVNEQFF. The CDR3 coding sequence is TGCAGCGTTAGGGCTAGCGGGGTAAATGAGCAGTTCTTC.

The gene calls are TRBV5-1 and TRBJ2-3, with TRBD2 identical over 12 bases. Germline assignment: CDR1 SGHRS and CDR2 YFSETQ. J gave up 5 bases and V 0 bases, and 1 base lay outside the gene matches. The CDR3 extends over 15 amino acids. Written as DNA, the CDR3 is TGCGCCAGCAGCTTGGGGACTAGCGGGGAAGATACGCAGTATTTT. Residues: CASSLGTSGEDTQYF. Full variable domain (rest looked up from reference TRBV5-1 and TRBJ2-3): KAGVTQTPRYLIKTRGQQVTLSCSPISGHRSVSWYQQTPGQGLQFLFEYFSETQRNKGNFPGRFSGRQFSNSRSEMNVSTLELGDSALYLCASSLGTSGEDTQYFGPGTRLTVL.

The chain couples TRBV3-1 (or the pseudogene TRBV3-2) to TRBJ2-1; 9 positions agree with TRBD2. The trim removed 1 base at V and 4 bases at J, leaving 5 bases unmatched. This CDR3 comprises 16 residues. Germline V CDR1 and CDR2: LGHDT, YNNKEL (reference sequence). This CDR3 is CASSQAASGVYNEQFF. CDR3 DNA sequence: TGTGCCAGCAGCCAAGCAGCTAGCGGGGTATACAATGAGCAGTTCTTC.